This paragraph covers one TCR beta chain sequence. These data belong to a study of blood T cell repertoires in COVID-19. TCRdb's copy holds only in-frame clones and misses some; the assay was immunoSEQ multiplex PCR. The sample holds some 99,000 clones, 80% seen once. Germline V gene sequence: CDR1 KGHSH, CDR2 LQKENI. This CDR3 comprises 13 residues. The V and J ends lost 6 bases and 5 bases respectively, with 13 bases between them. The receptor was derived from a human donor in a cohort sampled during active or convalescent COVID-19. Sequencing was performed on peripheral blood. The rearrangement uses TRBV18 and TRBJ1-2, with D possibly TRBD1 on 5 matching bases. Written as DNA, the CDR3 is TGTGCCAGCTCGTCGACAGTCGAATATGGCTACACCTTC. It specifies CASSSTVEYGYTF.